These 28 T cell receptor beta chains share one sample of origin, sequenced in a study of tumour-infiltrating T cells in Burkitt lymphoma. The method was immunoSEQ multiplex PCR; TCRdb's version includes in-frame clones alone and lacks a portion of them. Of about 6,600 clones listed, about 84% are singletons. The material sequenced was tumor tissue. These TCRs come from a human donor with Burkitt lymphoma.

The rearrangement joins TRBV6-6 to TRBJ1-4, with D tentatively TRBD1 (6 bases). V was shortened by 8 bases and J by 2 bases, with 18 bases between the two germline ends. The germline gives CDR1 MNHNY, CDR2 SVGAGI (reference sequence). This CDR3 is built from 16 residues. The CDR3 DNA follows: TGTGCCAGCTCTACTGACGGGGGGCTCACTAATGAAAAACTGTTTTTT. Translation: CASSTDGGLTNEKLFF.

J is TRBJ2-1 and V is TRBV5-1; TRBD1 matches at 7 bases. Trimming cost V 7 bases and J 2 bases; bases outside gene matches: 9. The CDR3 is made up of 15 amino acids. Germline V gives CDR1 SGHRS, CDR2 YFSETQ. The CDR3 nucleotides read TGCGCCAGCGGGGCCTACAGGGGTACCTACAATGAGCAGTTCTTC. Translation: CASGAYRGTYNEQFF.

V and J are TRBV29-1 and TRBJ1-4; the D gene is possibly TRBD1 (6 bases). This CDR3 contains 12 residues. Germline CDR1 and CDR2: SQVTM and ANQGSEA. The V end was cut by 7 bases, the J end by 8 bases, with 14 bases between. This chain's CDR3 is CSAEGGKEKLFF. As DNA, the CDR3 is TGCAGCGCCGAGGGGGGGAAGGAAAAACTGTTTTTT.

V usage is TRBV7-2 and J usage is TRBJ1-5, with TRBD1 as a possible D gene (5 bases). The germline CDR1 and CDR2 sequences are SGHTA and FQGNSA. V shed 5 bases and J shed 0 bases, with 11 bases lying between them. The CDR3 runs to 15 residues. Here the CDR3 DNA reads TGTGCCAGCAGCCAGGGTGGAGGTAGCAATCAGCCCCAGCATTTT. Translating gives CASSQGGGSNQPQHF.

The CDR3 spells CASSPRGGDSNQPQHF. The CDR3 DNA sequence: TGCGCCAGCAGCCCCCGGGGGGGGGATTCAAATCAGCCCCAGCATTTT. The rearrangement joins TRBV5-1 to TRBJ1-5, with D perhaps TRBD1 (5 bases). The germline V and J ends were trimmed by 4 bases and 4 bases, with 18 bases remaining between them. Germline CDR1 and CDR2: SGHRS and YFSETQ. The CDR3 runs to 16 residues.

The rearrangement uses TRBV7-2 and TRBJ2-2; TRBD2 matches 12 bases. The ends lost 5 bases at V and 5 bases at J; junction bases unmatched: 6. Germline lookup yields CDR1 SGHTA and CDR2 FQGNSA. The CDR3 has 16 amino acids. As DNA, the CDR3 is TGTGCCAGCAGCCAAGCTAGCGGGGGGGTGACCGGGGAGCTGTTTTTT. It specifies CASSQASGGVTGELFF.

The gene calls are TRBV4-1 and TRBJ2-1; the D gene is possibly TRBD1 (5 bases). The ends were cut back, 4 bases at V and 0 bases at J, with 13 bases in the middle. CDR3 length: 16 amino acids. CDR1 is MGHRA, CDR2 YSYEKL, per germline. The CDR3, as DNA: TGCGCCAGCAGCCCGCAGGGTTCTGGCTCCTACAATGAGCAGTTCTTC. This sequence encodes CASSPQGSGSYNEQFF.

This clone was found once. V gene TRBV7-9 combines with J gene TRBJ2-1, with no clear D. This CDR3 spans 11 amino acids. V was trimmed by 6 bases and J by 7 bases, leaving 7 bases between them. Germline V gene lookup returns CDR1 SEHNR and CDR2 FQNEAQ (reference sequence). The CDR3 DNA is TGTGCCAGCAGTCCCAGAAATGAGCAGTTCTTC. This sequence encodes CASSPRNEQFF.

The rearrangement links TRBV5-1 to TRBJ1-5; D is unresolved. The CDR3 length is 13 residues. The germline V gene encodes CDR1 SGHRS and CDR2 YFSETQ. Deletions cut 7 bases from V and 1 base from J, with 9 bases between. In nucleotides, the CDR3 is TGCGCCAGCTCTCCGGGGAGCAATCAGCCCCAGCATTTT. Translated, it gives CASSPGSNQPQHF.

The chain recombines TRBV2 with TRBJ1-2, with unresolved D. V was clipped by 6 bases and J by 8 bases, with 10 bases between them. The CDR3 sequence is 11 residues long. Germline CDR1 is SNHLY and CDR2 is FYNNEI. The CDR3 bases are TGTGCCAGCAGAATTGTAGGGGGCTACACCTTC. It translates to CASRIVGGYTF.

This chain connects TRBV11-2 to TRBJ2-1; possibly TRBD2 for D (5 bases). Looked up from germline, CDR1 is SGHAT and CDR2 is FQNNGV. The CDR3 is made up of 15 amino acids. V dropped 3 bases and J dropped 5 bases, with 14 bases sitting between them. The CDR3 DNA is TGTGCCAGCAGCTTCGCGGATTACGGGGACAATGAGCAGTTCTTC. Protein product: CASSFADYGDNEQFF.

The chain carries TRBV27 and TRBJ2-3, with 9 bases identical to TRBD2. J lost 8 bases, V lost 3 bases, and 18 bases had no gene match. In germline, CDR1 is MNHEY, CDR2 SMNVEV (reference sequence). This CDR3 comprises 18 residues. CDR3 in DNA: TGTGCCAGCAGTTTTAAGCGAGGACCCAGCGGGAGGCCCGCTACGCAGTATTTT. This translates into CASSFKRGPSGRPATQYF.

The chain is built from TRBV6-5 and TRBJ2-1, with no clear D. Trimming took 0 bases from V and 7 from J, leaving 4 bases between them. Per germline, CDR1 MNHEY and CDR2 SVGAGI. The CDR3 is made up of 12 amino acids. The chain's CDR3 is CASSYSRNEQFF. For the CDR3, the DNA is TGTGCCAGCAGTTACTCTCGGAATGAGCAGTTCTTC.

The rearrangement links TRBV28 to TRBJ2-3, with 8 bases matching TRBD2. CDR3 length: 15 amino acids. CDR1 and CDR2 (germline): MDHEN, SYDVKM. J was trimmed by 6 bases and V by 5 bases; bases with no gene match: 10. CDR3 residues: CASSRGGVGKDTQYF. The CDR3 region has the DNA TGTGCCAGCAGTCGGGGGGGGGTAGGTAAGGATACGCAGTATTTT. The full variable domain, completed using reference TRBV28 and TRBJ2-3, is DVKVTQSSRYLVKRTGEKVFLECVQDMDHENMFWYRQDPGLGLRLIYFSYDVKMKEKGDIPEGYSVSREKKERFSLILESASTNQTSMYLCASSRGGVGKDTQYFGPGTRLTVL.

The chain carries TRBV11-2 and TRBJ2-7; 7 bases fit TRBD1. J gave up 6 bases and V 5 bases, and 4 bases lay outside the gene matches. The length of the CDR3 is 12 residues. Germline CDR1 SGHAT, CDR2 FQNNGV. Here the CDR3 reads CASSATGLEQYF. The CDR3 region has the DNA TGTGCCAGCAGCGCGACAGGGCTCGAGCAGTACTTC. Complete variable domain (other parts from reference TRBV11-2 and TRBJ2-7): EAGVAQSPRYKIIEKRQSVAFWCNPISGHATLYWYQQILGQGPKLLIQFQNNGVVDDSQLPKDRFSAERLKGVDSTLKIQPAKLEDSAVYLCASSATGLEQYFGPGTRLTVT.

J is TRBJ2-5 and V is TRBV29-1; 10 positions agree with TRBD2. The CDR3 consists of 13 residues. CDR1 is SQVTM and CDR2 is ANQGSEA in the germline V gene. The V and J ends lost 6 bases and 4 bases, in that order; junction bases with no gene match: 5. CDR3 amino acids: CSVSGRARETQYF. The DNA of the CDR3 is TGCAGCGTAAGCGGGAGGGCCAGAGAGACCCAGTACTTC.

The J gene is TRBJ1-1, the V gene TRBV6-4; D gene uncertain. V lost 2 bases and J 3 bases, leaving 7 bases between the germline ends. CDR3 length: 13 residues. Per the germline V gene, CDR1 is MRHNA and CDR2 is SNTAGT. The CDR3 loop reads CASSDRDYTEAFF. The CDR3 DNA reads TGTGCCAGCAGTGACAGGGATTACACTGAAGCTTTCTTT.

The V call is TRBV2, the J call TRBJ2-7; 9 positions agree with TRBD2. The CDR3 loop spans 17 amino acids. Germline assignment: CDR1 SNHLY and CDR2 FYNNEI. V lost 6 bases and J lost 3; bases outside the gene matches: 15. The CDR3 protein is CASSEVGAGGLYYEQYF. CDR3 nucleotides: TGTGCCAGCAGCGAGGTCGGAGCGGGAGGCCTATACTACGAGCAGTACTTC.

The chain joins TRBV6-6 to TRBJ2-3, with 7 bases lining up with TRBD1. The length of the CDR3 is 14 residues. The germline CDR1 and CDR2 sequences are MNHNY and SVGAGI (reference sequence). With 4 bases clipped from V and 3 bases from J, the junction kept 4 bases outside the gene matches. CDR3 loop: CASSWPGGTDTQYF. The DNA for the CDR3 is TGTGCCAGCAGTTGGCCAGGGGGAACAGATACGCAGTATTTT.

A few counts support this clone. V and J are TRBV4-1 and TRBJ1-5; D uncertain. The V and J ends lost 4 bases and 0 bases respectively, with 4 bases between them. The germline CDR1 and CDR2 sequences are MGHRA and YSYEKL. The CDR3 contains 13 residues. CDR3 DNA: TGCGCCAGCAGCCCGAATAGCAATCAGCCCCAGCATTTT. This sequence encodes CASSPNSNQPQHF.

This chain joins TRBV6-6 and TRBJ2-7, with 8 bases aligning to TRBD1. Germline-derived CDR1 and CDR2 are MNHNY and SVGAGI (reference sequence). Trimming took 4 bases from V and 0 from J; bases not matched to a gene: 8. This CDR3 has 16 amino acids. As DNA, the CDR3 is TGTGCCAGCAGTTTCGAAAGGACAGGGAACTCCTACGAGCAGTACTTC. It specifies CASSFERTGNSYEQYF.

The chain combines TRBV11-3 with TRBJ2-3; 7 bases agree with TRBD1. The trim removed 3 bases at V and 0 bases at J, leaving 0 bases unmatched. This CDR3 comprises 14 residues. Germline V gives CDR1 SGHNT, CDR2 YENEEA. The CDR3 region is CASSLTGSTDTQYF. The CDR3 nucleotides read TGTGCCAGCAGCTTGACAGGGAGCACAGATACGCAGTATTTT.

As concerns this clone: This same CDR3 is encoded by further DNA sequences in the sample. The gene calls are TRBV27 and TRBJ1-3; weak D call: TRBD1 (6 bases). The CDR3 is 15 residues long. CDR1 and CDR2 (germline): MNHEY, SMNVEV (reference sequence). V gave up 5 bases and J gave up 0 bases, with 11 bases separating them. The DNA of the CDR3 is TGTGCCAGCAGTCCCACACAGGGCTCTGGAAACACCATATATTTT. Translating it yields CASSPTQGSGNTIYF.

Here the CDR3 reads CSVGSRATGELFF. CDR3 nucleotide sequence: TGCAGCGTTGGGTCCAGGGCCACCGGGGAGCTGTTTTTT. The rearrangement joins TRBV29-1 to TRBJ2-2, with a possible D match to TRBD1 (5 bases). Germline V lookup: CDR1 SQVTM, CDR2 ANQGSEA. The CDR3 runs to 13 residues. Trimming left V 4 bases short and J 4 bases short, with 10 bases between.

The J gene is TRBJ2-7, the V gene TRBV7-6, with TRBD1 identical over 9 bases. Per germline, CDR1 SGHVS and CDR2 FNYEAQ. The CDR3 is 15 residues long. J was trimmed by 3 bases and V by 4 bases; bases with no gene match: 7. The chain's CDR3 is CASSSRDRVVYEQYF. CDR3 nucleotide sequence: TGTGCCAGCAGCTCCAGGGACAGGGTAGTCTACGAGCAGTACTTC.

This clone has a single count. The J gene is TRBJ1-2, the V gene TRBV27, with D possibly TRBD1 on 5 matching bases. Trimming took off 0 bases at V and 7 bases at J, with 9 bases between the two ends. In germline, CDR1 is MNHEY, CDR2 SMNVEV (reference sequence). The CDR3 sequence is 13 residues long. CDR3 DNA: TGTGCCAGCAGTTTATCTGGGGCCGCTGGCTACACCTTC. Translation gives CASSLSGAAGYTF.

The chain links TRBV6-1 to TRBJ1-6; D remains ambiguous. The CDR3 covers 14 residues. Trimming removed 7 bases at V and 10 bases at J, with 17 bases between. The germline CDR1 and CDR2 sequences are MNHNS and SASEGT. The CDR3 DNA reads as TGTGCCAGCACCCCGTTATGGGAGGAATCACCCCTCCACTTT. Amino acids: CASTPLWEESPLHF.

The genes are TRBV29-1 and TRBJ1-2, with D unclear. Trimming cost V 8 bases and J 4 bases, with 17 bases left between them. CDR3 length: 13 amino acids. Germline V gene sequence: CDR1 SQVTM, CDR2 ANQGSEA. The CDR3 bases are TGCAGCTTCTGGACGCCAGGCCCCTATGGCTACACCTTC. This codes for CSFWTPGPYGYTF.